These T cell receptor beta chains were read from a single sample in a study of T cells in Graves' hyperthyroidism and ophthalmopathy. TCRdb reanalysed the multiplex PCR reads using MiXCR and keeps one entry per CDR3 protein. Here the sample spans hundreds of thousands of distinct CDR3 sequences, approximately 15% being singletons. The specimen was blood. These receptors were taken from a woman aged 55-69 years with Graves' ophthalmopathy. CDR3s include the opening cysteine and the closing phenylalanine or tryptophan. D genes are given only for firm matches. A clone size is listed for some rows: how often the clone was seen (once, few, many), or a class if it is expanded.

>TRBD1|TRBJ2-4|many|TRBV28
TGTGCCAGCAGTCAAGGACAGGGGGCGGGAAACATTCAGTACTTC
CASSQGQGAGNIQYF
>TRBD2|TRBJ2-2|many|TRBV27
TGTGCCAGCAGCCCTGGTTTCGGGGGGGGCAACACCGGGGAGCTGTTTTTT
CASSPGFGGGNTGELFF
>NA|TRBJ1-1|NA|TRBV6-1
TGTGCCAGCAGTCGGGACAACGAAGCTTTCTTT
CASSRDNEAFF
>NA|TRBJ2-1|many|TRBV27
TGTGCCAGCAGTTTGAGGGGGGGGGCTCAGTTCTTC
CASSLRGGAQFF
>NA|TRBJ1-2|many|TRBV12-3/TRBV12-4
TGTGCCAGCAGTTTAGGAGCGGGGAATGGCTACACCTTC
CASSLGAGNGYTF
>NA|TRBJ1-4|many|TRBV28
TGTGCCAGCAGTTTTCATGGCTCAGGGGATGAAAAACTGTTTTTT
CASSFHGSGDEKLFF
>NA|TRBJ1-1|many|TRBV5-1
TGCGCCAGCAGCCGGAACACTGAAGCTTTCTTT
CASSRNTEAFF
>NA|TRBJ1-5|few|TRBV19
TGTGCCAGTAGTATACGACAGTATAGCAATCAGCCCCAGCATTTT
CASSIRQYSNQPQHF
>NA|TRBJ2-1|many|TRBV5-1
TGCGCCAGCAGCTTGGCGGAGAGACTACTAACAAACAATGAGCAGTTCTTC
CASSLAERLLTNNEQFF
>NA|TRBJ2-2|few|TRBV5-1
TGCGCCAGCAGCTTGACGGATCCTGGCGGGGAGCTGTTTTTT
CASSLTDPGGELFF
>TRBD2|TRBJ2-7|many|TRBV20-1
TGCAGTGCGTCGGGGAGGGTTTCGTACGAGCAGTACTTC
CSASGRVSYEQYF
>NA|TRBJ2-7|many|TRBV5-4
TGTGCCAGCAGCTTGAGGAGGGGTGGCTACGAGCAGTACTTC
CASSLRRGGYEQYF
>TRBD1|TRBJ2-7|many|TRBV3-1
TGTGCCAGCAACGAAGCAGGGGGCGAGCAGTACTTC
CASNEAGGEQYF
>TRBD1|TRBJ1-5|few|TRBV28
TGTGCCAGCAGTTTTTCCGGGACAGCACTCAATCAGCCCCAGCATTTT
CASSFSGTALNQPQHF
>NA|TRBJ2-1|few|TRBV11-2
TGTGCCAGCAGCTTTAGCGAGAGCTCCTACAATGAGCAGTTCTTC
CASSFSESSYNEQFF